The 4 T cell receptor beta chains presented below share a single source sample, sequenced in a study of T cells in narcolepsy. TCRdb's table, derived via immunoSEQ multiplex PCR, lists solely in-frame clones and lacks some. Found here are over 25,000 clones, roughly 90% of them singletons; the top ten hold 0.95% to 1.5%. The source material was CD45RA- memory CD4+ T cells from PBMCs. Every receptor here comes from a human donor with narcolepsy.

J is TRBJ2-7 and V is TRBV10-3; D gene ambiguous. The V gene lost 8 bases and the J gene lost 3 bases, with 11 bases spanning the gap. Germline V gene sequence: CDR1 ENHRY, CDR2 SYGVKD. The CDR3 contains 12 residues. CDR3 coding DNA: TGTGCCATCGCGAGGTTCGGCTACGAGCAGTACTTC. It yields the protein CAIARFGYEQYF.

This clone was counted between two and nine times. This chain joins TRBV6-1 and TRBJ1-1; no definite D call. Germline-derived CDR1 and CDR2 are MNHNS and SASEGT. CDR3 size: 12 residues. Trimming stripped 7 bases from V and 4 bases from J, with 10 bases between. The CDR3: CASTLAGTEAFF. CDR3 sequence (DNA): TGTGCCAGCACTCTCGCGGGCACTGAAGCTTTCTTT.

The rearrangement links TRBV2 to TRBJ1-1; the D gene is possibly TRBD1 (5 bases). CDR3 size: 14 residues. CDR1 and CDR2 (germline): SNHLY, FYNNEI. The ends were cut back, 3 bases at V and 0 bases at J, with 8 bases in the middle. The CDR3 loop reads CASSETGLNTEAFF. Written as DNA, the CDR3 is TGTGCCAGCAGTGAGACGGGACTGAACACTGAAGCTTTCTTT.

A word on this clone: The junction shows a germline mismatch at one end, possibly a read error. This chain links TRBV18 with TRBJ2-7; D is tentatively TRBD1 or TRBD2 (5 bases each). CDR1 and CDR2 (germline): KGHSH, LQKENI. CDR3 length equals 16 residues. As DNA, the CDR3 is TGTGCCAGCCCACCACCAGGGCTAGCCGGCTCGAATGCACAGTACTTC. This codes for CASPPPGLAGSNAQYF. The full variable domain, its missing parts supplied by reference TRBV18 and TRBJ2-7, is NAGVMQNPRHLVRRRGQEARLRCSPMKGHSHVYWYRQLPEEGLKFMVYLQKENIIDESGMPKERFSAEFPKEGPSILRIQQVVRGDSAAYFCASPPPGLAGSNAQYFGPGTRLTVT.